A single sample gave rise to the 29 T cell receptor beta chains below, sequenced in a study of early T cells in non-severe SARS-CoV-2 infection. TCRdb fed the 5' RACE reads into MiXCR, producing one record per CDR3 protein. The sample consists of over 90,000 distinct CDR3 sequences, approximately 12% of them appearing once. The material was whole blood, obtained at baseline. Receptors were obtained from an adult who was a healthcare worker with PCR-confirmed SARS-CoV-2 infection or an uninfected control (not recorded which).

Ten or more counts support this clonotype. The V call is TRBV11-2, the J call TRBJ2-1; tentatively, D is TRBD2 (5 bases). Trimming stripped 3 bases from V and 11 bases from J, with 8 bases between. CDR3 length: 11 residues. Germline CDR1 reads SGHAT; CDR2 reads FQNNGV. The DNA for the CDR3 is TGTGCCAGCAGCTTGTCGGGAAAGCAGTTCTTC. Its protein is CASSLSGKQFF. Together with reference TRBV11-2 and TRBJ2-1, the CDR3 gives the full variable domain: EAGVAQSPRYKIIEKRQSVAFWCNPISGHATLYWYQQILGQGPKLLIQFQNNGVVDDSQLPKDRFSAERLKGVDSTLKIQPAKLEDSAVYLCASSLSGKQFFGPGTRLTVL.

This clonotype was seen only a few times. The V gene is TRBV5-4, the J gene TRBJ2-5; TRBD1 aligns across 7 bases. In germline, CDR1 is SGHNT, CDR2 YYREEE (reference sequence). V gave up 8 bases and J gave up 2 bases; unmatched junction bases: 9. The CDR3 contains 14 residues. Here the CDR3 DNA reads TGTGCCAGTCGACAGGGACAAGAGCAAGAGACCCAGTACTTC. It yields the protein CASRQGQEQETQYF.

This clonotype has just a few counts. The chain uses TRBV11-2 and TRBJ2-7, with D possibly being TRBD1 (6 bases). V was trimmed by 4 bases and J by 2 bases, leaving 12 bases between them. Germline loops: CDR1 SGHAT, CDR2 FQNNGV. The CDR3 loop spans 14 amino acids. Here the CDR3 reads CASSSRDKAYEQYF. CDR3 DNA sequence: TGTGCCAGCAGCTCCCGGGACAAAGCCTACGAGCAGTACTTC.

The table lists this clonotype with a few counts. This sequence joins TRBV6-2 or TRBV6-3 and TRBJ2-3; D uncertain. CDR1 is MNHEY and CDR2 is SVGEGT in the germline V gene. V was clipped by 8 bases and J by 4 bases, with 19 bases between them. CDR3 length equals 15 residues. CDR3 sequence (DNA): TGTGCCAGCTCCCCCCAAGCGAAGTCCCCAGATACGCAGTATTTT. Its translation is CASSPQAKSPDTQYF.

In this sample, this clonotype turned up a few times. V gene TRBV12-3 or TRBV12-4 combines with J gene TRBJ2-3, with D perhaps matching TRBD1 (5 bases). This CDR3 comprises 15 residues. V was trimmed by 6 bases and J by 7 bases, leaving 20 bases between them. The CDR3 DNA reads as TGTGCCAGCAGGAAACTTGACAGCTCCCCAAATACGCAGTATTTT. Its translation: CASRKLDSSPNTQYF.

This chain connects TRBV28 to TRBJ1-1; 9 bases fit TRBD1. CDR1 and CDR2 (germline): MDHEN, SYDVKM. V gave up 4 bases and J gave up 1 base; unmatched junction bases: 7. This CDR3 is 16 amino acids long. As DNA, the CDR3 is TGTGCCAGCAGTTCAAGGCCGGGACAGGGGAACACTGAAGCTTTCTTT. Encoded protein: CASSSRPGQGNTEAFF.

This clonotype was recorded at least ten times. This sequence joins TRBV7-2 and TRBJ2-7; 9 nucleotides match TRBD1. Germline CDR1 and CDR2: SGHTA and FQGNSA. V gave up 8 bases and J gave up 12 bases; unmatched junction bases: 17. The CDR3 is made up of 14 amino acids. The CDR3 sequence is CASSTGTGRQLRYF. CDR3 in DNA: TGTGCCAGCTCCACCGGGACAGGGCGTCAGTTGCGGTACTTC.

This clonotype was seen ten or more times. The chain employs TRBV9 and TRBJ2-2, with D perhaps TRBD2 (7 bases). The CDR3 runs 17 residues. The germline V gene encodes CDR1 SGDLS and CDR2 YYNGEE. Trimming left V 2 bases short and J 4 bases short, with 18 bases between. The DNA of the CDR3 is TGTGCCAGCAGCGTCACACCGGGGGGCAGCGGCACCGGGGAGCTGTTTTTT. It translates to CASSVTPGGSGTGELFF.

About this clonotype: One end of the junction does not line up with germline, which may come from a read error. V gene TRBV7-7 combines with J gene TRBJ2-3; D is perhaps TRBD2 (7 bases). The CDR3 is 16 residues long. Per the germline V gene, CDR1 is SSHAT and CDR2 is FNYEAQ (reference sequence). CDR3 bases: TGTGCTAGCAGCACCTCTTTCGCGAGGGGGGGAGATACGCAGTATTTT. Translating gives CASSTSFARGGDTQYF.

CDR3 sequence (DNA): TGCAGTGCCCATCGAGGAGCGGGGGGGCCTGGGGAGACCCAGTACTTC. Its translation is CSAHRGAGGPGETQYF. The chain links TRBV20-1 to TRBJ2-5, with 10 bases fitting TRBD2. The CDR3 has 16 residues. CDR1 DFQATT and CDR2 SNEGSKA come from the germline V gene (reference sequence). V lost 6 bases, J lost 5 bases, and 15 bases stayed unmatched.

This clonotype was detected many times. V gene TRBV25-1 combines with J gene TRBJ1-6; 8 bases map to TRBD1. The ends lost 4 bases at V and 8 bases at J; junction bases unmatched: 7. The CDR3 contains 15 residues. From germline, CDR1 is MGHDK and CDR2 SYGVNS. Here the CDR3 reads CASSVLRGQDSPLHF. The CDR3, as DNA: TGTGCCAGCAGTGTCCTCAGGGGACAGGATTCACCCCTCCACTTT.

This clonotype was observed a handful of times. The V and J genes are TRBV11-2 and TRBJ2-7; D is uncertain. The CDR3 consists of 15 residues. The V end lost 0 bases, the J end lost 4 bases, and 13 bases lay between the germline ends. CDR1 is SGHAT, CDR2 FQNNGV, per germline. The CDR3: CASSLDPSRRYEQYF. The CDR3 region has the DNA TGTGCCAGCAGCTTAGACCCCTCCAGGCGGTACGAGCAGTACTTC. The full variable domain, with the rest looked up from reference TRBV11-2 and TRBJ2-7, is EAGVAQSPRYKIIEKRQSVAFWCNPISGHATLYWYQQILGQGPKLLIQFQNNGVVDDSQLPKDRFSAERLKGVDSTLKIQPAKLEDSAVYLCASSLDPSRRYEQYFGPGTRLTVT.

This clonotype has a count of ten or more. The chain recombines TRBV5-6 with TRBJ2-7; 9 bases fit TRBD1. Unmatched junction bases numbered 7, after V lost 5 bases and J lost 4 bases. Germline V lookup: CDR1 SGHDT, CDR2 YYEEEE. CDR3 size: 14 residues. CDR3 amino acids: CASRGTGSFYEQYF. The CDR3 region has the DNA TGTGCCAGCAGAGGGACAGGGAGTTTTTACGAGCAGTACTTC.

There are a few counts of this clonotype. The genes are TRBV7-9 and TRBJ1-2; no clear D gene. The CDR3 has 17 residues. With 4 bases removed from V and 2 bases from J, the gap between germline ends came to 20 bases. Germline V gene sequence: CDR1 SEHNR, CDR2 FQNEAQ (reference sequence). The CDR3 sequence is CASSYSVPPDRNYGYTF. CDR3 in DNA: TGTGCCAGCAGCTACTCCGTTCCTCCAGACCGCAACTATGGCTACACCTTC.

In its sample, this clonotype was seen a few times. The chain uses TRBV19 and TRBJ2-7; 8 nucleotides agree with TRBD1. The V gene's germline CDR1 is LNHDA and CDR2 SQIVND (reference sequence). The CDR3 contains 14 residues. V shed 3 bases and J 3 bases; nucleotides not matched to a gene: 4. The CDR3 sequence is CASSIGQGNYEQYF. The DNA for the CDR3 is TGTGCCAGTAGTATTGGACAGGGAAACTACGAGCAGTACTTC.

This clonotype has just a few counts. The CDR3 nucleotides are TGCAGTGCTGGTCTTAGTAGCAATGAGCAGTTCTTC. It codes for CSAGLSSNEQFF. The J gene is TRBJ2-1, the V gene TRBV20-1; D unresolved. Germline loops: CDR1 DFQATT, CDR2 SNEGSKA (reference sequence). V was cut by 5 bases and J by 6 bases, with 11 bases left in between. The CDR3 is 12 amino acids.

Many counts were recorded for this clonotype. The genes are TRBV6-1 and TRBJ2-7, with unresolved D. The CDR3 totals 11 residues. Germline loops: CDR1 MNHNS, CDR2 SASEGT. V lost 2 bases and J lost 4, with 3 bases in between. The CDR3 region is CASSERYEQYF. The CDR3 DNA follows: TGTGCCAGCAGTGAACGGTACGAGCAGTACTTC.

The chain combines TRBV18 with TRBJ2-1; D not resolved. Germline V gene lookup returns CDR1 KGHSH and CDR2 LQKENI. The V gene lost 3 bases and the J gene lost 2 bases, with 11 bases spanning the gap. CDR3 length: 15 amino acids. CDR3 coding DNA: TGTGCCAGCTCACCCCTTGGGTTCACCTACAATGAGCAGTTCTTC. Translating it yields CASSPLGFTYNEQFF.

This rearrangement joins TRBV5-1 to TRBJ2-7; D perhaps matches TRBD1 (5 bases). The CDR3 is made up of 16 amino acids. The germline V gene has CDR1 SGHRS and CDR2 YFSETQ. Trimming removed 3 bases at V and 1 base at J, with 17 bases between. The CDR3 is CASSSGFGAGSYEQYF. The CDR3 DNA is TGCGCCAGCAGCTCTGGATTTGGGGCTGGTTCCTACGAGCAGTACTTC.

This clonotype was seen once. Given a much more abundant clone one base away, this may be a read error. This chain joins TRBV11-2 and TRBJ2-6; D ambiguous. CDR1 SGHAT and CDR2 FQNNGV come from the germline V gene. Deletions cut 5 bases from V and 0 bases from J, with 8 bases between. This CDR3 has 15 amino acids. CDR3 loop: CASSPVRSGANVLTF. Here the CDR3 DNA reads TGTGCCAGCAGCCCCGTCCGCTCTGGGGCCAACGTCCTGACTTTC. The full variable domain, its missing parts supplied by reference TRBV11-2 and TRBJ2-6, is EAGVAQSPRYKIIEKRQSVAFWCNPISGHATLYWYQQILGQGPKLLIQFQNNGVVDDSQLPKDRFSAERLKGVDSTLKIQPAKLEDSAVYLCASSPVRSGANVLTFGAGSRLTVL.

The sample holds many counts of this clonotype. This chain uses TRBV7-2 with TRBJ2-4; perhaps TRBD2 as D (5 bases). V lost 9 bases to trimming and J lost 4 bases, with 13 bases between them. Germline CDR1 and CDR2: SGHTA and FQGNSA. The CDR3 has 13 residues. CDR3 sequence: CASSADSKNIQYF. CDR3 in DNA: TGTGCCAGTTCAGCGGACTCGAAAAACATTCAGTACTTC.

This clonotype was detected ten times or more. The genes are TRBV7-8 and TRBJ2-1, with TRBD2 identical over 16 bases. This CDR3 comprises 18 residues. Germline V gene lookup returns CDR1 SGHVS and CDR2 FQNEAQ. V lost 4 bases to trimming and J lost 2 bases; unmatched junction nucleotides: 5. The CDR3: CASSWGLAGGSPYNEQFF. In DNA form, the CDR3 reads TGTGCCAGCAGCTGGGGACTAGCGGGGGGGTCGCCCTACAATGAGCAGTTCTTC.

The rearrangement links TRBV20-1 to TRBJ1-1, with 10 bases identical to TRBD1. V was pared by 6 bases and J by 4 bases, with 8 bases of the junction left unmatched. Germline V gives CDR1 DFQATT, CDR2 SNEGSKA (reference sequence). The CDR3 sequence is 14 residues long. This chain's CDR3 is CSATRQGAGTEAFF. CDR3 coding DNA: TGCAGTGCCACCAGACAGGGGGCGGGCACTGAAGCTTTCTTT.

This chain uses TRBV18 with TRBJ2-7, with D perhaps TRBD1 (6 bases). This CDR3 has 14 amino acids. V lost 3 bases and J 3 bases, leaving 12 bases between the germline ends. Germline-derived CDR1 and CDR2 are KGHSH and LQKENI. CDR3 in DNA: TGTGCCAGCTCACCCCCGCAGGGGAGCTACGAGCAGTACTTC. It yields the protein CASSPPQGSYEQYF.

The table lists this clonotype with many counts. The J gene is TRBJ1-1, the V gene TRBV19; D may be TRBD1 (5 bases). Trimming took off 7 bases at V and 1 base at J, with 13 bases between the two ends. Germline loops: CDR1 LNHDA, CDR2 SQIVND (reference sequence). The CDR3 extends over 14 amino acids. The CDR3 sequence is CASTPGGGNTEAFF. The CDR3 DNA reads TGTGCCAGTACCCCGGGGGGAGGGAACACTGAAGCTTTCTTT. Full variable domain (missing parts from reference TRBV19 and TRBJ1-1): DGGITQSPKYLFRKEGQNVTLSCEQNLNHDAMYWYRQDPGQGLRLIYYSQIVNDFQKGDIAEGYSVSREKKESFPLTVTSAQKNPTAFYLCASTPGGGNTEAFFGQGTRLTVV.

This clonotype was observed at least ten times. The chain employs TRBV7-6 and TRBJ2-7, with TRBD1 identical over 8 bases. Germline-derived CDR1 and CDR2 are SGHVS and FNYEAQ. This CDR3 spans 14 amino acids. Trimming at V came to 5 bases and at J to 3 bases, leaving 6 bases not matched to a gene. In nucleotides, the CDR3 is TGTGCCAGCAGCCCGGCCACAGGGGGCTACGAGCAGTACTTC. Translated: CASSPATGGYEQYF. Combining the CDR3 with reference TRBV7-6 and TRBJ2-7 gives the whole variable domain GAGVSQSPRYKVTKRGQDVALRCDPISGHVSLYWYRQALGQGPEFLTYFNYEAQQDKSGLPNDRFSAERPEGSISTLTIQRTEQRDSAMYRCASSPATGGYEQYFGPGTRLTVT.

In this sample, this clonotype turned up many times. The chain couples TRBV3-1 to TRBJ2-7, with a weak D call TRBD1 (5 bases). V lost 6 bases and J lost 2, with 14 bases in between. Germline CDR1 is LGHDT and CDR2 is YNNKEL (reference sequence). The length of the CDR3 is 14 residues. The CDR3 DNA reads TGTGCCAGCAGTGACGACAGAAGCACCTACGAGCAGTACTTC. Its translation is CASSDDRSTYEQYF.

This clonotype was seen only a few times. The rearrangement uses TRBV19 and TRBJ1-5; 10 bases fit TRBD1. V lost 3 bases and J lost 6; bases outside the gene matches: 5. CDR1 and CDR2 (germline): LNHDA, SQIVND (reference sequence). This CDR3 region has 15 residues. Written as DNA, the CDR3 is TGTGCCAGTAGTATCGAGGGGACAGGGGTTCAGCCCCAGCATTTT. Amino acids: CASSIEGTGVQPQHF.

This rearrangement joins TRBV4-1 to TRBJ2-4, with D possibly TRBD2 on 6 matching bases. Germline CDR1 is MGHRA and CDR2 is YSYEKL. Trimming removed 3 bases from V and 1 base from J, with 13 bases in between. The CDR3 has 16 amino acids. The CDR3 DNA sequence: TGCGCCAGCAGCCATTCTCCGGCGGGGGCCAAAAACATTCAGTACTTC. Its protein product is CASSHSPAGAKNIQYF.